This record covers a single T cell receptor (beta chain). TCRdb's copy holds only in-frame clones and misses some; the assay was immunoSEQ multiplex PCR. The sample has about 130,000 clones, roughly 95% seen once. The germline V and J ends were trimmed by 4 bases and 2 bases, with 9 bases remaining between them. Germline CDR1 is SEHNR and CDR2 is FQNEAQ (reference sequence). CDR3 length: 14 residues. This sample is part of a study of cytomegalovirus exposure and HLA in healthy donors. The sequencing input was PBMCs. The V gene is TRBV7-9, the J gene TRBJ1-3; TRBD1 might be the D (6 bases). This receptor was identified in a man between 18 and 29 years old in good health and CMV-seronegative. CDR3: CASSSPGAGNTIYF. CDR3 coding DNA: TGTGCCAGCAGCTCCCCAGGGGCTGGAAACACCATATATTTT. Using reference TRBV7-9 and TRBJ1-3 for the parts outside the CDR3, the full variable domain is DTGVSQNPRHKITKRGQNVTFRCDPISEHNRLYWYRQTLGQGPEFLTYFQNEAQLEKSRLLSDRFSAERPKGSFSTLEIQRTEQGDSAMYLCASSSPGAGNTIYFGEGSWLTVV.